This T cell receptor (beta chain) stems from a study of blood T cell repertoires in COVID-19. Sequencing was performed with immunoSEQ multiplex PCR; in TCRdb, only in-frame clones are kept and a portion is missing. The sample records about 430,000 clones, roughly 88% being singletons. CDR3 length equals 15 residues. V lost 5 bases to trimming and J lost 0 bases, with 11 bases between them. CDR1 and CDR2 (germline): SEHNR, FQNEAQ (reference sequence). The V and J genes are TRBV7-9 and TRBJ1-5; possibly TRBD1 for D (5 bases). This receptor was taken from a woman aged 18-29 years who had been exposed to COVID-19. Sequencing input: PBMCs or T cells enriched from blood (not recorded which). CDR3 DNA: TGTGCCAGCAGCGCGGGGCGGTATAGCAATCAGCCCCAGCATTTT. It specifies CASSAGRYSNQPQHF.